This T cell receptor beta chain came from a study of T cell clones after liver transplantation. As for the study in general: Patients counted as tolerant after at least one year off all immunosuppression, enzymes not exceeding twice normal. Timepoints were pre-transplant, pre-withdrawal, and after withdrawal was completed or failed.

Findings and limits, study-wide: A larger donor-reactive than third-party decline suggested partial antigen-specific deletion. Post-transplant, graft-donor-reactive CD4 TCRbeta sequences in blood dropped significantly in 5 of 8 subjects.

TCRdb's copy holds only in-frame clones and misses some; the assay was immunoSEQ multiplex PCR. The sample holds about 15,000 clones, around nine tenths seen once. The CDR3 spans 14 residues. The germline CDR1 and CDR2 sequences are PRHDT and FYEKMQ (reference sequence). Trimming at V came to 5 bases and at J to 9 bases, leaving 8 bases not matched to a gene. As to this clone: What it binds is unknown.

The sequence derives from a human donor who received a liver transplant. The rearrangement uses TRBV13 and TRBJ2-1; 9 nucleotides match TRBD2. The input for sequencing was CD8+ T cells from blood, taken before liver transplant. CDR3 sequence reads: CASSPLAGPGEQFF. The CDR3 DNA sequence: TGTGCCAGCAGCCCGCTAGCGGGACCCGGTGAGCAGTTCTTC.